The 9 T cell receptor beta chains listed next were all sequenced from one sample in a study of CD8+CD57+ T cells in acquired aplastic anemia. Genomic DNA constituted the template upon which TCR beta VDJ and CDR3 profiling was performed. TCRdb analysed the reads with MiXCR anew, one entry per CDR3 protein. This sample carries over 150,000 distinct CDR3 sequences, 71% of them seen once, and the ten largest clones take 35% to 60%. All sequencing subjects had displayed CD8+CD57+ cell expansion on flow cytometry. Sequencing used sorted CD4+, CD8+, or CD8+CD57+ T cells (not recorded which) from PBMCs. These receptors were obtained from a human donor with aplastic anemia.

The chain couples TRBV5-6 to TRBJ1-6; possible D gene TRBD1, 5 bases. In germline, CDR1 is SGHDT, CDR2 YYEEEE. V lost 0 bases to trimming and J lost 3 bases, with 7 bases between them. The CDR3 covers 15 residues. CDR3 amino acids: CASSLAGVYNSPLHF. The CDR3 nucleotides read TGTGCCAGCAGCTTGGCGGGGGTCTATAATTCACCCCTCCACTTT.

This sequence joins TRBV10-3 and TRBJ2-5; maybe TRBD2 (6 bases). There are 15 residues in the CDR3. V shed 3 bases and J shed 4 bases, with 15 bases lying between them. Germline V CDR1 and CDR2: ENHRY, SYGVKD. Here the CDR3 DNA reads TGTGCCATCAGTGATACCGGGAGCCGACGAGAGACCCAGTACTTC. It translates to CAISDTGSRRETQYF.

This sequence joins TRBV10-3 and TRBJ1-6; no reliable D call. Germline V gene data show CDR1 as ENHRY and CDR2 as SYGVKD. V lost 0 bases, J lost 7 bases, and 13 bases lay in between. The CDR3 loop spans 16 amino acids. DNA of the CDR3: TGTGCCATCAGTGAGTCGCCGGGGAAAAGGAATTCACCCCTCCACTTT. The encoded protein is CAISESPGKRNSPLHF.

The sample holds a few counts of this clonotype. The chain combines TRBV7-9 with TRBJ2-7; the D is unclear. Trimming took 6 bases from V and 1 from J, leaving 4 bases between them. There are 11 residues in the CDR3. Germline V CDR1 and CDR2: SEHNR, FQNEAQ (reference sequence). This CDR3 is CASSGSYEQYF. For the CDR3, the DNA is TGTGCCAGCAGTGGGTCCTACGAGCAGTACTTC.

This sequence joins TRBV19 and TRBJ2-2, with D possibly matching TRBD1 (5 bases). V dropped 5 bases and J dropped 0 bases, with 13 bases sitting between them. This CDR3 is 16 amino acids long. Looked up from germline, CDR1 is LNHDA and CDR2 is SQIVND (reference sequence). CDR3 region: CASSQRKGTNTGELFF. Here the CDR3 DNA reads TGTGCCAGTAGTCAGAGGAAGGGGACGAACACCGGGGAGCTGTTTTTT.

J is TRBJ2-7 and V is TRBV20-1; tentative D call: TRBD1 (7 bases). This CDR3 is built from 15 residues. The V gene lost 2 bases and the J gene lost 3 bases, with 17 bases spanning the gap. Germline CDR1 is DFQATT and CDR2 is SNEGSKA (reference sequence). This CDR3 is CSARNAGTEVYEQYF. CDR3 DNA: TGCAGTGCTAGAAACGCGGGGACAGAAGTCTACGAGCAGTACTTC.

The chain employs TRBV20-1 and TRBJ2-1; D remains unclear. V shed 7 bases and J shed 8 bases, with 12 bases lying between them. The CDR3 consists of 11 residues. Per germline, CDR1 DFQATT and CDR2 SNEGSKA (reference sequence). DNA for the CDR3: TGCAGTGTAGTCCCAGGCGATGAGCAGTTCTTC. Residues: CSVVPGDEQFF.

This clonotype has just one count. This rearrangement joins TRBV2 to TRBJ2-1; D is unclear. Looked up from germline, CDR1 is SNHLY and CDR2 is FYNNEI. The CDR3 covers 13 residues. V lost 3 bases to trimming and J lost 10 bases, with 13 bases between them. The CDR3 spells CASSEIALPEQFF. CDR3 bases: TGTGCCAGCAGTGAGATTGCCCTACCGGAGCAGTTCTTC.

This rearrangement joins TRBV7-8 to TRBJ2-7; weak D call: TRBD2 (6 bases). The CDR3 totals 14 residues. Germline V gene sequence: CDR1 SGHVS, CDR2 FQNEAQ. V was clipped by 1 base and J by 3 bases, with 10 bases between them. CDR3 region: CASSLGMGGYEQYF. In DNA form, the CDR3 reads TGTGCCAGCAGCTTAGGTATGGGGGGCTACGAGCAGTACTTC.